A selection of T cell receptor beta chains follows, all from one sample in a study of blood T cell repertoires in COVID-19. Profiled with immunoSEQ multiplex PCR; TCRdb holds only in-frame clones, not every one. This table holds 55,000 to 80,000 clones, roughly 88% found once. The sequenced sample was peripheral blood. Receptor source: a human donor in a cohort sampled during active COVID-19. The CDR3 runs from the conserved cysteine through the conserved F or W. D genes are given only for firm matches. Size tells how often a clone was seen (once, few, many) or the class of an expanded clone, and some rows leave it out.

TRBJ1-2 . . TRBV6-5 TGTGCCAGCAGTTTCTTACAGGGTTCGGGCTACACCTTC CASSFLQGSGYTF
TRBJ2-1 . TRBD2 TRBV12-3/TRBV12-4 TGTGCCAGCACCCCGGGTAGCGGGAGCTGGTTCTTC CASTPGSGSWFF
TRBJ2-5 . . TRBV19 TGTGCCAGTAGTACTCCGGGGTCCCAAGAGACCCAGTACTTC CASSTPGSQETQYF
TRBJ2-7 once . TRBV10-2 TGCGCCAGCAGAGTAGCGGCCTACGAGCAGTACTTC CASRVAAYEQYF
TRBJ1-1 . . TRBV28 TGTGCCAGCAGTTTATGGGGGAGGGCCACTGAAGCTTTCTTT CASSLWGRATEAFF
TRBJ1-2 once . TRBV7-8 TGTGCCAGCAGCGCCACAGTGAACTATGGCTACACCTTC CASSATVNYGYTF
TRBJ2-2 . . TRBV6-5 TGTGCCAGCAGCGCAGGGTACACCGGGGAGCTGTTTTTT CASSAGYTGELFF
TRBJ2-7 . TRBD1 TRBV5-6 TGTGCCAGCAGCTGGGACAGGGGGGTAACCGAGCAGTACTTC CASSWDRGVTEQYF
TRBJ1-5 . . TRBV24-1 TGTGCCACCAGTGATCCACAGGGCCCAGGGCAGCCCCAGCATTTT CATSDPQGPGQPQHF
TRBJ1-2 . . TRBV3-1/TRBV3-2 TGTGCCAGCAGGAACAAGGGCGGGACTGGCTATGGCTACACCTTC CASRNKGGTGYGYTF